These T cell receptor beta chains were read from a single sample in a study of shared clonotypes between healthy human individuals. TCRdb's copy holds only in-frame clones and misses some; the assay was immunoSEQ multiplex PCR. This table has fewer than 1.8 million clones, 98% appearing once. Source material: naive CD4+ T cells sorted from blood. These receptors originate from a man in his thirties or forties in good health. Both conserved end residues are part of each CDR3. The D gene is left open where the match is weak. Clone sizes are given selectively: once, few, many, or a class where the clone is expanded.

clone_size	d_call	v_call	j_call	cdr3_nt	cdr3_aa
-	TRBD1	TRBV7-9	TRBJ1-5	TGTGCCAGCAGCTTAGGGACAGGGCAAAATCAGCCCCAGCATTTT	CASSLGTGQNQPQHF
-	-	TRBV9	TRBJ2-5	TGTGCCAGCAGCGTAGCTTCAAACAGGCAAGAGACCCAGTACTTC	CASSVASNRQETQYF
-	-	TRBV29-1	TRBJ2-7	TGCAGCGTTGGAGACGGAAGGGCCTACGAGCAGTACTTC	CSVGDGRAYEQYF
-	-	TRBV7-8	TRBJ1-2	TGTGCCAGCAGCTTGTCGTCCTATGGCTACACCTTC	CASSLSSYGYTF
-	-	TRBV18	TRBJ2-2	TGTGCCAGCTCACCACTTGCACAGGGTGATCTTCCCGGGGAGCTGTTTTTT	CASSPLAQGDLPGELFF
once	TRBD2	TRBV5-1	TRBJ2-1	TGCGCCAGCAGCTTGATGGGACTAGAATACAATGAGCAGTTCTTC	CASSLMGLEYNEQFF
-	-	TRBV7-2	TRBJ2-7	TGTGCCAGCAGCTTAGGACAGTACTCCTACGAGCAGTACTTC	CASSLGQYSYEQYF
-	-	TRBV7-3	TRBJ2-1	TGTGCCAGCAGCCCCTCGGGTAGGTCGGGAGTGGAGGGCAATGAGCAGTTCTTC	CASSPSGRSGVEGNEQFF
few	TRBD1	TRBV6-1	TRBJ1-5	TGTGCCAGCAGTGAACTGACAGGGCTTCAGCCCCAGCATTTT	CASSELTGLQPQHF
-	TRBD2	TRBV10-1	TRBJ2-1	TGCGCCAGCAGTGAGTGGACAGGGACTGGACTAGCGGGAAAGGATGAGCAGTTCTTC	CASSEWTGTGLAGKDEQFF